This T cell receptor beta chain was identified during a study of T-cell memory formation after mild COVID-19. Study-wide findings and caveats: Clones that got smaller from day 15 to 85 had even CD4/CD8, while clones growing later tipped toward CD4+. Among CD4+ contracting clones, most were CM and EM, and CD8+ ones EMRA. Nothing confirmed that second-wave clones peaking on day 37 were specific for SARS-CoV-2.

On this clonotype itself: Its matching antigen is unknown.

The V gene end was trimmed by 4 bases and the J gene end by 8 bases; junction bases not matched to a gene: 5. The CDR3 runs to 15 residues. Per germline, CDR1 MNHEY and CDR2 SVGEGT. TCRdb itself ran the 5' RACE reads through MiXCR, one entry per CDR3 protein. The sample records roughly 480,000 distinct CDR3 sequences, roughly 25% being singletons. The sample comprised PBMCs or a T cell subset sorted from them (not recorded which). The V and J genes are TRBV6-2 or TRBV6-3 and TRBJ2-1; TRBD2 agrees at 13 bases. The TCR comes from an adult woman who had mild COVID-19 (a few samples of this study predate the infection). Cell type and time point are not known. The CDR3 loop is CASSLGLAGNYEQFF. The CDR3 DNA is TGTGCCAGCAGTTTGGGACTAGCGGGAAACTATGAGCAGTTCTTC.